Reported below is one T cell receptor beta chain. Its antigen is as yet unknown. Naive-designated CD8 cells lacked CD45RO, were positively enriched for CCR7, and omitted terminally differentiated effector memory CD45RA+ cells. This entry is derived from a study of shared clonotypes between healthy human individuals. Generated by immunoSEQ multiplex PCR, the TCRdb table keeps only in-frame clones and is missing some. The sample carries roughly 2,000,000 clones, around 95% recorded once. Points from the study as a whole: Enrolling few donors narrowed the genetic and exposure-history diversity that was represented.

The CDR3 sequence is 17 residues long. Trimming removed 0 bases from V and 5 bases from J; junction bases left unmatched: 12. The germline V gene encodes CDR1 LNHDA and CDR2 SQIVND (reference sequence). This TCR was sampled from a man between 18 and 35 years old in good health. Some clones in this sample may be carry-over from other donors' samples. Specimen: naive CD8+ T cells from PBMCs. The chain joins TRBV19 to TRBJ2-7, with TRBD2 matching 8 bases. The CDR3 is CASSIDLDREGPNEQYF. The CDR3 nucleotides are TGTGCCAGTAGTATAGATCTGGATCGGGAGGGCCCGAACGAGCAGTACTTC.